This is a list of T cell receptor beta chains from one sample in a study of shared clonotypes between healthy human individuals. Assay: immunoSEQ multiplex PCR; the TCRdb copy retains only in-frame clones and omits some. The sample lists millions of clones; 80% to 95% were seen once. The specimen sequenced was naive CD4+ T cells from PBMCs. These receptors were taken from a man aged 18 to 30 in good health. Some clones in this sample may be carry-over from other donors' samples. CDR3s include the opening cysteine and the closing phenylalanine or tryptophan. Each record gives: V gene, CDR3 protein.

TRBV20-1 CRADSTYEQYF
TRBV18 CASSQSWGLYEQYF
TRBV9 CASSVDGGSYEQYF
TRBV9 CASSVWGSDTQYF
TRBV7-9 CASSFNPGLFYEQYF
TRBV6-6 CASRAADEKLFF
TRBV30 CAWSVRPVYGYTF
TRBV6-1 CASSEVSLPGNQPQHF
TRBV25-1 CASSEWQRNTEAFF
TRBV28 CASSLVQGNTIYF
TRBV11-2 CASTLTLTDSPLHF
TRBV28 CASSLYVLSNTGELFF
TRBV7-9 CASSLAGGGNQPQHF
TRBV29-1 CSVEGDSHNNEQFF
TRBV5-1 CASSLGRGNEKLFF
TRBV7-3 CASSPTSGSWDEQFF
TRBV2 CASNPRQGSYEQYF
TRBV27 CASSSYRGYEQYF
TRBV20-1 CSATTDPQQYF
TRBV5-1 CASDLGGSYNEQFF
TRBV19 CASSAGTGTEAFF
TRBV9 CASSVSGSYNEQFF
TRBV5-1 CASKRGLREGLYGEQYF
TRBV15 CATSPGTYNEQFF
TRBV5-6 CASSPLGQSYEQYF
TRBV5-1 CASSPITGDEQFF
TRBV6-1 CASRGQGGSYGYTF
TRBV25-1 CASRASGSSYEQYF
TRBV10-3 CAISESSNGGDEQFF
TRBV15 CATSPGTSESTDTQYF
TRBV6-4 CASSPRGFSTDTQYF
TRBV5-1 CASSSPGQGIYGYTF
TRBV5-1 CASSLIAGGPSSYEQYF
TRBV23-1 CASSQSVNRPTEKLFF
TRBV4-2 CASSQGPSGTSGRGEQYF
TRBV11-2 CASSAVGDSYNEQFF
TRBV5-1 CASSAGQGAYEQYF
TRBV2 CASSEVSSGANVLTF
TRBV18 CASSPPSSDTQYF
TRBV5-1 CASSPSGRALQETQYF
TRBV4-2 CASRLGMRDNEQFF
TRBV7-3 CASSIPSEENNEQFF
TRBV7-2 CASSLGLAGELFF
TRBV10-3 CAISEQRGGEHGYTF
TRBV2 CASTLLETQYF
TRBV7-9 CAPEAVLSTDTQYF
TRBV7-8 CASSLAVVIAGANVLTF
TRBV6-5 CASSLGGRADTEAFF
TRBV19 CASTSTGRLGEQYF
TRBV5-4 CASSPSWSSYEQYF
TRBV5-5 CASSFSGNSYEQYF
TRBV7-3 CASSFVGGTYNEQFF
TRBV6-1 CASSELLKETQYF
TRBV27 CASTGNSGANVLTF
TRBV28 CASSLRDSEAFF
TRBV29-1 CSVASWASNNEQFF
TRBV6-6 CASSPLAGEQYF